This T cell receptor beta chain was retrieved from a study of blood T cell repertoires in COVID-19. Study as a whole: Researchers got acute and convalescent COVID-19 samples from the United States, Italy and Spain. PBMCs, B-cell-depleted T cells, or T cells provided the cDNA or gDNA that made up the material.

Seattle's enrolled individuals joined amid active infection and were then monitored longitudinally. Original data processing: Nucleated cell counts were estimated from reference gene primer amplification. The repertoire was sequenced with immunoSEQ multiplex PCR; TCRdb's copy has only in-frame clones and lacks some. V and J calls and clone size are copied from that table; D and trimming were computed from the DNA. Altogether fewer than 200,000 clones are present, roughly 87% being singletons, with the ten largest covering 6.5% to 8.5%. The receptor was isolated from a woman aged 70-85 years with COVID-19, enrolled during active disease. Input material: peripheral blood.

The CDR3 reads CASSPGGATDTQYF. In DNA, the CDR3 is TGTGCCAGTAGTCCGGGAGGGGCCACAGATACGCAGTATTTT. This chain uses TRBV19 with TRBJ2-3; 8 nucleotides line up with TRBD2. With 5 bases clipped from V and 2 bases from J, the junction kept 3 bases outside the gene matches. This CDR3 has 14 residues. Looked up from germline, CDR1 is LNHDA and CDR2 is SQIVND (reference sequence).